The sequence of this T cell receptor beta chain was determined in a study of vaccination effects on CD4 cells after COVID-19. Study-level information: Sampling occurred a median 72 days post second dose, range 14 to 241.

Ahead of sequencing, the ViraFEST assay grew antigen-specific CD4+ T cells using viral peptide pools. Around day 10 of culture, CD4+ T cells were separated out. From March to December 2020, the person had a SARS-CoV-2 infection that was confirmed by PCR. Subjects were given two BNT162b2 or mRNA-1273 vaccine doses. Every well housed two million PBMC, which grew in culture alongside 10 IU/ml IL-2 and 8.5 to 10 ug/ml peptides. On this clone: Antigen: not known.

Trimming removed 1 base from V and 7 bases from J, with 14 bases in between. The CDR3 extends over 16 amino acids. Germline CDR1 reads LGHDT; CDR2 reads YNNKEL (reference sequence). The table came from immunoSEQ multiplex PCR; TCRdb's copy has only in-frame clones and leaves some out. The sample shows 14,000 or so clones, 60% to 85% of them seen only once. The source material was CD4+ T cells from PBMCs cultured with SARS-CoV-2 spike peptides, sampled after COVID-19 vaccination. The sequence derives from a human donor who had a prior SARS-CoV-2 infection. The chain employs TRBV3-1 (or the pseudogene TRBV3-2) and TRBJ1-6, with TRBD1 as a possible D gene (5 bases). CDR3 in amino acids: CASSQGVGARNSPLHF. CDR3 DNA sequence: TGTGCCAGCAGCCAAGGGGTCGGGGCGCGGAATTCACCCCTCCACTTT.